This T cell receptor (beta chain) stems from a study of blood T cell repertoires in COVID-19. Across the whole study: Researchers got acute and convalescent COVID-19 samples from the United States, Italy and Spain. The analysed material was cDNA or gDNA that came from T cells, B-cell-depleted T cells, or PBMCs.

This CDR3 comprises 15 residues. The V gene's germline CDR1 is SGHDN and CDR2 FVKESK. Trimming shortened V by 2 bases and J by 0 bases, and 9 bases separated the two germline ends. Source study methods: From reference gene primer amplification, estimates of nucleated cell counts were derived. Libraries were prepared by immunoSEQ multiplex PCR; TCRdb keeps only in-frame clonotypes and omits some of them. V, J and clone size derive from that table, while D and trimming were established from the DNA sequence. The table has about 140,000 clones, around three quarters seen once; the top ten hold approximately 4%.

Source material: peripheral blood. The chain couples TRBV14 to TRBJ2-3; D is possibly TRBD2 (5 bases). This sequence originates from a man aged 60-69 years with acute or convalescent COVID-19. The CDR3 DNA follows: TGTGCCAGCAGCCAAACGGGGTCCAGCACAGATACGCAGTATTTT. This sequence encodes CASSQTGSSTDTQYF.